Sequencing of this T cell receptor beta chain was carried out in a study of cytomegalovirus exposure and HLA in healthy donors. Researchers ran the PCR with 60 Vbeta and 13 Jbeta primers. The protocol was immunoSEQ multiplex PCR, while the TCRdb copy is restricted to in-frame clones and leaves out a portion. In the table there are under 150,000 clones, approximately 89% of which are singletons. Whole-study results and caveats: Highly shared variants forming one cluster were likely a sequencing artifact. In a later analysis, parvovirus B19, influenza, CMV and Epstein-Barr virus appeared linked to several top co-occurrence clusters.

This clone was counted once. Its antigen is unidentified. V was clipped by 5 bases and J by 1 base, with 8 bases between them. The CDR3 sequence is 13 residues long. Germline CDR1 reads MNHNY; CDR2 reads SVGAGI (reference sequence). The sequencing input was PBMCs. The source is a woman younger than 45 in good health and CMV-seropositive. This rearrangement joins TRBV6-6 to TRBJ1-1, with D uncertain. CDR3: CASSDNKNTEAFF. The CDR3 coding sequence is TGTGCCAGCAGTGACAACAAGAACACTGAAGCTTTCTTT.